This entry concerns a single T cell receptor beta chain. Its specificity is unknown. The record originates from a study of cytomegalovirus exposure and HLA in healthy donors. CDR1 and CDR2 from the germline V gene are MNHNY and SVGAGI (reference sequence). Germline trimming cut 0 bases from V and 8 bases from J; bases unmatched to any gene: 6. CDR3 length equals 15 residues. The PCR employed 60 Vbeta primers together with 13 Jbeta primers. Method: immunoSEQ multiplex PCR; TCRdb's copy keeps in-frame clones and lacks some. The data show 130,000 or so clones, roughly 80% seen once. Study-level points and caveats: Judged likely to be a sequencing artifact was a cluster of highly shared sequence variants. Earlier results showed most TCR beta V segments being productive about 90% or about 30% of the time. It was 164 TCR beta chains that were listed as cytomegalovirus-associated.

The TCR was taken from a man aged 40-50 years in good health and CMV-seronegative. Sequencing was done on a sample of PBMCs. V usage is TRBV6-6 and J usage is TRBJ1-1; 10 bases line up with TRBD1. Here the CDR3 DNA reads TGTGCCAGCAGTTACTCACCCGGGACAGGGGTAGAAGCTTTCTTT. Translating gives CASSYSPGTGVEAFF.